The present T cell receptor beta chain was sequenced within a study of cytomegalovirus exposure and HLA in healthy donors. The PCR had 60 Vbeta and 13 Jbeta primers. TCRdb keeps only in-frame clones here, not all; method: immunoSEQ multiplex PCR. In the table there are some 150,000 clones, roughly 10% of which are singletons. General study points: According to a later analysis, donors in an Asian-associated ancestry cluster reportedly had fewer N-insertions than the approximately 730-donor mean. Apart from CMV serostatus, no immune exposure information was available.

This clone was observed a handful of times. Antigen unknown. Losses at the gene ends were 0 bases for V and 7 bases for J; bases not matched to a gene: 5. The CDR3 totals 16 residues. Germline V gene sequence: CDR1 SGHRS, CDR2 YFSETQ. This receptor was identified in a man aged 45-65 years in good health and CMV-seronegative. The V call is TRBV5-1, the J call TRBJ1-4, with 11 bases matching TRBD1. The sequencing sample was made of PBMCs. In nucleotides, the CDR3 is TGCGCCAGCAGCTTGGCCGGGACAGGGGGTCCTGAAAAACTGTTTTTT. This sequence encodes CASSLAGTGGPEKLFF.